The T cell receptor (beta chain) described here comes from a study of blood T cell repertoires in COVID-19. The wider study: PBMCs, B-cell-depleted T cells, or T cells were the source of the cDNA or gDNA that made up the material.

Germline V gene lookup returns CDR1 MGHRA and CDR2 YSYEKL. Trimming pared 1 base from V and 0 bases from J, leaving 18 bases between. The CDR3 is made up of 19 amino acids. Authors' data handling: Estimation of nucleated cell counts was performed using reference gene primer amplification. Assay: immunoSEQ multiplex PCR; the TCRdb copy retains only in-frame clones and omits some. Clonal size and the V and J genes are those of that table, whereas D and trimming came from the DNA. This sample has roughly 77,000 clones; around 79% occur once, and the top ten carry around a quarter. The material sequenced was peripheral blood. The TCR was taken from a man aged 60-69 years with active or convalescent COVID-19. The chain couples TRBV4-1 to TRBJ2-2; maybe TRBD2 (7 bases). CDR3 in DNA: TGCGCCAGCAGCCAAGGATGGGCGGGGGCGATTTCGAACACCGGGGAGCTGTTTTTT. It translates to CASSQGWAGAISNTGELFF.